This is a list of T cell receptor beta chains from one sample in a study of blood T cells in healthy people across ages. MiXCR, run by TCRdb on the 5' RACE reads, gives a single entry per CDR3 protein. The sample includes hundreds of thousands of distinct CDR3 sequences, around 38% of them seen just once. Sample: blood. The receptors here all came from an older man in good health. CDR3s include the opening cysteine and the closing phenylalanine or tryptophan. A D gene is named only where the DNA matches it firmly. Clone sizes are given selectively: once, few, many, or a class where the clone is expanded.

cdr3_aa cdr3_nt v_call clone_size j_call d_call
CASRNSGTSGSHEQYF TGTGCCAGCAGGAATTCCGGGACTAGCGGGAGCCACGAGCAGTACTTC TRBV27 NA TRBJ2-7 TRBD2
CAIRTGTGTYEQYF TGTGCCATCAGGACCGGGACAGGTACCTACGAGCAGTACTTC TRBV10-3 few TRBJ2-7 TRBD1
CASSFLPTSSGANVLTF TGTGCCAGCAGTTTCCTCCCCACAAGCTCTGGGGCCAACGTCCTGACTTTC TRBV27 once TRBJ2-6 NA
CASSLGASNQPQHF TGTGCCAGCAGCTTAGGAGCCAGTAATCAGCCCCAGCATTTT TRBV7-2 NA TRBJ1-5 NA
CASLRDSDYNEQYF TGTGCCAGTCTCCGGGACAGCGACTACAATGAGCAGTACTTC TRBV2 few TRBJ2-5 TRBD1
CSASTALLEGAYNEQFF TGCAGTGCTAGTACCGCTCTTCTGGAGGGGGCATACAATGAGCAGTTCTTC TRBV20-1 NA TRBJ2-1 NA
CASSVAPTRESEQYF TGTGCCAGCAGCGTAGCGCCTACGAGGGAAAGCGAGCAGTACTTC TRBV9 NA TRBJ2-7 NA
CSARWIRTSTDTQYF TGCAGTGCTAGGTGGATCAGAACTAGCACAGATACGCAGTATTTT TRBV20-1 few TRBJ2-3 NA
CSARDLSGGAGKNIQYF TGCAGTGCTAGAGATCTTAGCGGGGGGGCTGGGAAAAACATTCAGTACTTC TRBV20-1 NA TRBJ2-4 TRBD2
CSARASRLNIQYF TGCAGTGCTAGAGCCTCACGACTGAACATTCAGTACTTC TRBV20-1 many TRBJ2-4 NA
CASSPWSGSSSDTQYF TGTGCCAGCAGTCCCTGGAGCGGGAGTTCATCAGATACGCAGTATTTT TRBV3-1 NA TRBJ2-3 TRBD2
CSAGGRASGRGPEQFF TGCAGTGCTGGGGGAAGGGCTAGCGGGAGGGGCCCTGAGCAGTTCTTC TRBV20-1 NA TRBJ2-1 TRBD2
CASSYSPAGGGGPPSTDTQYF TGTGCCAGCAGTTACTCTCCAGCGGGAGGAGGTGGGCCACCCAGCACAGATACGCAGTATTTT TRBV6-5 few TRBJ2-3 TRBD2
CSARDRGEAYNEQFF TGCAGTGCTAGAGATCGGGGGGAGGCCTACAATGAGCAGTTCTTC TRBV20-1 NA TRBJ2-1 TRBD2
CASSLATPNEKLFF TGCGCCAGCAGCTTGGCGACGCCTAATGAAAAACTGTTTTTT TRBV5-1 NA TRBJ1-4 NA
CSVEDPGTEAFF TGCAGCGTTGAAGACCCCGGCACTGAAGCTTTCTTT TRBV29-1 once TRBJ1-1 NA
CSASESGMRNSYTF TGCAGTGCTAGTGAATCAGGGATGAGGAATAGCTACACCTTC TRBV20-1 NA TRBJ1-2 NA
CSVGRGQGAGGVYNEQFF TGCAGCGTCGGAAGGGGACAGGGCGCGGGAGGGGTCTACAATGAGCAGTTCTTC TRBV29-1 NA TRBJ2-1 NA
CASSVGSSGRELQETQFF TGTGCCAGCAGCGTTGGTTCTAGCGGGAGGGAGCTTCAAGAGACCCAGTTCTTC TRBV9 NA TRBJ2-1 TRBD2
CASSPNSGTKTDTQYF TGTGCCAGCAGCCCCAACTCCGGGACTAAAACAGATACGCAGTATTTT TRBV7-9 few TRBJ2-3 TRBD2
CSGGSYYGYTF TGCAGCGGGGGTAGTTACTATGGCTACACCTTC TRBV29-1 few TRBJ1-2 NA
CASSLNPRDREETQYF TGTGCCAGCAGCTTAAACCCCCGGGACAGGGAAGAGACCCAGTACTTC TRBV7-3 NA TRBJ2-5 TRBD1
CSVELGYGETQYF TGCAGCGTTGAGTTAGGGTACGGGGAGACCCAGTACTTC TRBV29-1 few TRBJ2-5 NA
CSVASRSSYEQYF TGCAGCGTTGCCTCACGGAGCTCCTACGAGCAGTACTTC TRBV29-1 many TRBJ2-7 NA
CASSVNGQGETQYF TGTGCCAGCAGTGTAAATGGGCAGGGAGAGACCCAGTACTTC TRBV12-3/TRBV12-4 NA TRBJ2-5 NA
CASRQDRRYNEQFF TGTGCCAGCAGACAGGACAGGCGATACAATGAGCAGTTCTTC TRBV11-2 NA TRBJ2-1 TRBD1
CASATGTDTQYF TGTGCCAGCGCGACAGGCACAGATACGCAGTATTTT TRBV7-9 many TRBJ2-3 NA
CASSRGTGINNEQFF TGTGCCAGCAGCCGTGGGACAGGAATAAATAATGAGCAGTTCTTC TRBV11-3 NA TRBJ2-1 TRBD1
CASGGRQGMYTGELFF TGTGCTAGTGGCGGACGACAGGGGATGTACACCGGGGAGCTGTTTTTT TRBV12-5 once TRBJ2-2 TRBD1
CASSKLATDTQYF TGTGCCAGCAGTAAACTAGCGACAGATACGCAGTATTTT TRBV6-2/TRBV6-3 few TRBJ2-3 TRBD2
CASSPRGVERRGETQYF TGTGCCAGCAGCCCTCGAGGGGTGGAGCGCCGCGGGGAGACCCAGTACTTC TRBV9 NA TRBJ2-5 NA
CASSPMLPADTQYF TGTGCCAGCAGCCCTATGCTTCCCGCAGATACGCAGTATTTT TRBV14 few TRBJ2-3 NA
CSARDTYEQYF TGCAGTGCTAGGGACACCTACGAGCAGTACTTC TRBV20-1 NA TRBJ2-7 NA
CASSQDGTRRAGNTIYF TGTGCCAGCAGCCAAGACGGCACGAGACGTGCTGGAAACACCATATATTTT TRBV4-2 NA TRBJ1-3 NA
CASSERGLGNQPQHF TGTGCCAGCAGTGAACGGGGGCTTGGCAATCAGCCCCAGCATTTT TRBV2 once TRBJ1-5 NA
CASGAPPVFMYGYTF TGTGCCAGCGGAGCCCCCCCCGTTTTCATGTACGGCTACACCTTC TRBV6-1 NA TRBJ1-2 NA
CASSGGPGSEQYF TGTGCCAGCAGTGGGGGCCCAGGTTCCGAGCAGTACTTC TRBV6-5 NA TRBJ2-7 NA
CASSKGQTSNQPQHF TGTGCCAGCAGCAAGGGACAGACTAGCAATCAGCCCCAGCATTTT TRBV7-2 few TRBJ1-5 TRBD1
CASSFTGTGRLSEQYF TGTGCCAGCAGCTTCACGGGGACAGGGCGACTAAGCGAGCAGTACTTC TRBV7-2 NA TRBJ2-7 TRBD1
CASSYSDAGNQPQHF TGTGCCAGCAGTTACTCGGATGCCGGAAATCAGCCCCAGCATTTT TRBV6-6 many TRBJ1-5 NA
CASSQGPLTIASTSGYTF TGCGCCAGCAGCCAAGGCCCCCTTACTATAGCATCTACTAGTGGCTACACCTTC TRBV4-3 NA TRBJ1-2 NA
CASSLRRAGVRETQYF TGTGCCAGCAGCTTAAGGAGGGCGGGAGTAAGGGAGACCCAGTACTTC TRBV7-2 NA TRBJ2-5 TRBD2
CASSQDRGPLNEQYF TGCGCCAGCAGCCAAGATAGGGGGCCCCTTAACGAGCAGTACTTC TRBV4-3 NA TRBJ2-7 TRBD1
CASTRQGPYNEQFF TGTGCCAGCACGAGACAGGGTCCCTACAATGAGCAGTTCTTC TRBV6-2/TRBV6-3 few TRBJ2-1 TRBD1
CASSVLPQRSYEQYF TGTGCCAGCAGTGTGCTACCGCAGCGCTCCTACGAGCAGTACTTC TRBV6-1 NA TRBJ2-7 NA